One and the same sample provided the 23 T cell receptor beta chains below, sequenced in a study of blood T cells in healthy people across ages. Through a sample-barcoded 5' primer and a J-beta primer mix, a second PCR was run for about 7 to 12 cycles. TCRdb called the 5' RACE reads again in MiXCR, with one record for every CDR3 protein. The sample gives approximately 820,000 distinct CDR3 sequences, 44% of which show up once; under 20% is in the top ten. The sample consisted of blood. Every receptor here comes from a man in his 60s in good health.

The chain has TRBV28 and TRBJ1-2, with a tentative D call TRBD1 (5 bases). Germline V lookup: CDR1 MDHEN, CDR2 SYDVKM. With 10 bases removed from V and 1 base from J, the gap between germline ends came to 13 bases. The CDR3 runs 13 residues. CDR3 loop: CATNGALNYGYTF. CDR3 bases: TGTGCCACCAACGGGGCGCTTAACTATGGCTACACCTTC.

Turning to this clonotype: A much larger clone is a single base away; this may be a read error. The rearrangement links TRBV6-5 to TRBJ2-5, with D perhaps TRBD1 (5 bases). There are 17 residues in the CDR3. The V gene lost 2 bases and the J gene lost 5 bases, with 21 bases spanning the gap. Per germline, CDR1 MNHEY and CDR2 SVGAGI. The CDR3 nucleotides read TGTGCCAGCAGTTACGAACTCAGGACACTCTCCCCGGAGACCCAGTACTTC. Translation: CASSYELRTLSPETQYF.

In its sample, this clonotype was seen a few times. The chain links TRBV14 to TRBJ1-6, with D uncertain. The germline CDR1 and CDR2 sequences are SGHDN and FVKESK. V lost 1 base and J 9 bases, leaving 19 bases between the germline ends. The CDR3 is 17 residues long. The CDR3 region is CASSQAAAAVWTSPLHF. The CDR3 region has the DNA TGTGCCAGCAGCCAAGCTGCGGCTGCCGTTTGGACTTCACCCCTCCACTTT.

This clonotype was observed a few times. The chain combines TRBV20-1 with TRBJ2-3; D remains ambiguous. Germline lookup yields CDR1 DFQATT and CDR2 SNEGSKA (reference sequence). This CDR3 spans 13 amino acids. The germline V and J ends were trimmed by 6 bases and 0 bases, with 10 bases remaining between them. The CDR3 nucleotides are TGCAGTGCAAAGGGCTCTAGCACAGATACGCAGTATTTT. Translated: CSAKGSSTDTQYF.

This clonotype was seen a few times. The J gene is TRBJ2-5, the V gene TRBV11-2; no reliable D call. Trimming removed 3 bases at V and 10 bases at J, with 12 bases between. This CDR3 has 12 residues. The V gene's germline CDR1 is SGHAT and CDR2 FQNNGV. The CDR3 loop is CASSFPASGQYF. The CDR3 bases are TGTGCCAGCAGCTTCCCGGCATCGGGCCAGTACTTC.

Only a few counts were recorded for this clonotype. V gene TRBV20-1 combines with J gene TRBJ2-1; TRBD1 agrees at 10 bases. Trimming removed 1 base from V and 7 bases from J; junction bases left unmatched: 7. In germline, CDR1 is DFQATT, CDR2 SNEGSKA (reference sequence). The length of the CDR3 is 15 residues. DNA of the CDR3: TGCAGTGCTAGAGCACGGGACAGGGGTGGGAATGAGCAGTTCTTC. As protein: CSARARDRGGNEQFF.

The chain has TRBV4-1 and TRBJ2-4, with 9 nucleotides matching TRBD2. This CDR3 is built from 17 residues. The ends lost 5 bases at V and 3 bases at J; junction bases unmatched: 11. CDR1 is MGHRA, CDR2 YSYEKL, per germline. As DNA, the CDR3 is TGCGCCAGCAGCGAAAGCCCCGCGGGGGGGGGCAAAAACATTCAGTACTTC. This encodes CASSESPAGGGKNIQYF.

This clonotype was detected a few times. The rearrangement joins TRBV6-2 or TRBV6-3 to TRBJ1-2; the match to TRBD1 covers 7 bases. Germline lookup yields CDR1 MNHEY and CDR2 SVGEGT. This CDR3 comprises 15 residues. With 4 bases clipped from V and 2 bases from J, the junction kept 7 bases outside the gene matches. The CDR3 loop is CASSLISGQNYGYTF. The CDR3 nucleotides read TGTGCCAGCAGTTTAATATCGGGACAGAACTATGGCTACACCTTC.

This clonotype showed up just a few times. This rearrangement joins TRBV11-2 to TRBJ2-3, with 12 bases that match TRBD2. CDR1 and CDR2 from the germline V gene are SGHAT and FQNNGV. Trimming removed 1 base from V and 6 bases from J; junction bases left unmatched: 5. The length of the CDR3 is 16 residues. The DNA for the CDR3 is TGTGCCAGCAGCTTAGTTGGTACTAGCGGGGGGGATACGCAGTATTTT. Encoded protein: CASSLVGTSGGDTQYF.

DNA for the CDR3: TGCAGTGCTAACAGCGACGACGATTCACCCCTCCACTTT. Translated, it gives CSANSDDDSPLHF. The rearrangement joins TRBV20-1 to TRBJ1-6, with D unresolved. Germline-derived CDR1 and CDR2 are DFQATT and SNEGSKA (reference sequence). Trimming cost V 4 bases and J 8 bases, with 12 bases left between them. CDR3 size: 13 residues.

This clonotype was recorded a few times. The rearrangement uses TRBV27 and TRBJ2-4, with 8 bases identical to TRBD1. The CDR3 loop spans 13 amino acids. V gave up 5 bases and J gave up 13 bases; unmatched junction bases: 10. Germline V CDR1 and CDR2: MNHEY, SMNVEV (reference sequence). CDR3 protein: CASSPQGAREQYF. The CDR3 bases are TGTGCCAGCAGTCCCCAGGGGGCGAGGGAGCAGTACTTC.

This chain links TRBV7-9 with TRBJ2-4, with 7 nucleotides matching TRBD2. This CDR3 spans 16 amino acids. CDR1 SEHNR and CDR2 FQNEAQ come from the germline V gene (reference sequence). After removal of 1 base from V and 1 base from J, the junction contained 4 bases not matched to a gene. The CDR3 DNA reads TGTGCCAGCAGCTTAGGGGAGGGAAAGGCCAAAAACATTCAGTACTTC. It is translated as CASSLGEGKAKNIQYF.

This clonotype was observed a handful of times. V and J are TRBV12-3 or TRBV12-4 and TRBJ2-7; D is tentatively TRBD1 or TRBD2 (5 bases each). This CDR3 region has 14 residues. V shed 3 bases and J shed 3 bases, with 12 bases lying between them. The CDR3 DNA is TGTGCCAGCAGTTTCCGGGACCAATTCTACGAGCAGTACTTC. Its translation: CASSFRDQFYEQYF.

As concerns this clonotype: A much larger clone sits a single nucleotide away, making a read error possible. The V call is TRBV7-2, the J call TRBJ1-1; 11 positions match TRBD1. The CDR3 is 18 residues long. In germline, CDR1 is SGHTA, CDR2 FQGNSA. V shed 2 bases and J 5 bases; nucleotides not matched to a gene: 13. This CDR3 is CASSLRGTGQGAGTEAFF. In DNA form, the CDR3 reads TGTGCCAGCAGCTTAAGAGGCACTGGACAGGGGGCCGGAACTGAAGCTTTCTTT.

This clonotype was seen more than once but under ten times. The genes are TRBV6-5 and TRBJ2-7, with TRBD2 identical over 7 bases. Per germline, CDR1 MNHEY and CDR2 SVGAGI. The junction had 5 bases not matched to a gene; V was cut back by 6 bases and J by 0 bases. The CDR3 loop spans 14 amino acids. The CDR3 region has the DNA TGTGCCAGCAGCTACGGGGGGACCTCCTACGAGCAGTACTTC. This translates into CASSYGGTSYEQYF.

The chain recombines TRBV2 with TRBJ2-7, with TRBD1 as a possible D gene (6 bases). CDR1 is SNHLY and CDR2 is FYNNEI in the germline V gene. V lost 2 bases to trimming and J lost 3 bases, with 17 bases between them. This CDR3 spans 16 amino acids. This CDR3 is CASSERTAPHLYEQYF. CDR3 sequence (DNA): TGTGCCAGCAGTGAACGGACAGCCCCCCACCTCTACGAGCAGTACTTC.

The gene calls are TRBV7-3 and TRBJ2-1; 9 nucleotides match TRBD1. V lost 0 bases and J lost 3; bases outside the gene matches: 0. In germline, CDR1 is SGHTA, CDR2 FQGTGA. This CDR3 contains 15 residues. The chain's CDR3 is CASSLTGQGYNEQFF. Here the CDR3 DNA reads TGTGCCAGCAGCTTAACGGGACAGGGCTACAATGAGCAGTTCTTC.

As for this clonotype: A much larger clone lies one base from this, so it may be a read error. V and J are TRBV29-1 and TRBJ1-4, with D possibly TRBD1 on 6 matching bases. The CDR3 has 17 residues. Germline V CDR1 and CDR2: SQVTM, ANQGSEA. V lost 6 bases and J 5 bases, leaving 25 bases between the germline ends. The CDR3 here is CSVVQREGLGANEKLFF. CDR3 sequence (DNA): TGCAGCGTCGTACAACGAGAGGGTCTGGGGGCCAATGAAAAACTGTTTTTT.

This clonotype has only a few counts. The V call is TRBV7-2, the J call TRBJ2-3; possible D gene TRBD2, 6 bases. The CDR3 runs to 14 residues. Germline values: CDR1 SGHTA, CDR2 FQGNSA. Trimming removed 6 bases from V and 2 bases from J, with 12 bases in between. CDR3 loop: CASRPTSPTDTQYF. The CDR3 DNA is TGTGCCAGCAGGCCAACTAGCCCCACAGATACGCAGTATTTT.

The chain links TRBV14 to TRBJ2-4, with D hard to call. The DNA matches TRBJ2-7 better at its end, which makes the J call doubtful. Germline values: CDR1 SGHDN, CDR2 FVKESK. This CDR3 region has 14 residues. The CDR3 reads CASSQGQKIHEQYF. The CDR3 coding sequence is TGTGCCAGCAGCCAAGGGCAGAAGATTCACGAGCAGTACTTC.

This chain links TRBV6-2 or TRBV6-3 with TRBJ2-7; D not resolved. Germline values: CDR1 MNHEY, CDR2 SVGEGT. V lost 5 bases, J lost 4 bases, and 15 bases lay in between. This CDR3 is 14 amino acids long. The DNA for the CDR3 is TGTGCCAGCAGTCGAATTGTAGGTTTGTACGAGCAGTACTTC. Protein: CASSRIVGLYEQYF.

On this clonotype: One end of the junction is discordant with germline, which a read error may explain. V is TRBV6-2 or TRBV6-3 and J is TRBJ2-5; D is uncertain. Germline V lookup: CDR1 MNHEY, CDR2 SVGEGT. The CDR3 has 14 amino acids. CDR3 amino acids: CTSSYASSQETQYF. CDR3 bases: TGTACCAGCAGTTACGCCAGTAGCCAAGAGACCCAGTACTTC.

The rearrangement uses TRBV7-2 and TRBJ1-2; unclear D gene. Germline CDR1 and CDR2: SGHTA and FQGNSA. This CDR3 comprises 10 residues. Trimming shortened V by 3 bases and J by 7 bases, and 3 bases separated the two germline ends. Here the CDR3 DNA reads TGTGCCAGCAGCTTGGCTGGCTACACCTTC. This sequence encodes CASSLAGYTF.